These T cell receptor beta chains were read from a single sample in a study of T cell responses to AZD1222 COVID-19 vaccine. Assay: immunoSEQ multiplex PCR; the TCRdb copy retains only in-frame clones and omits some. The sample has about 96,000 clones, 90% seen once. The sequencing used peripheral blood, collected on day 0 of AZD1222 vaccination. Every receptor here comes from an adult in good health. Both conserved end residues are part of each CDR3. D genes are given only for firm matches. Expanded clones get a size class; other rows say once, few or many, or leave the size out.

TRBV6-6	TRBJ2-3	NA	few	TGTGCCAGCAGTTACGGCGGAGGGGGGACAGATACGCAGTATTTT	CASSYGGGGTDTQYF
TRBV18	TRBJ2-5	NA	NA	TGTGCCAGCTCACCATCCACAGACCGGCGGGAGACCCAGTACTTC	CASSPSTDRRETQYF
TRBV30	TRBJ2-1	NA	NA	TGTGCCTGGAGGGGCGCCAATGAGCAGTTCTTC	CAWRGANEQFF
TRBV13	TRBJ1-2	NA	NA	TGTGCCAGCAGCTTAAGATCCGCCACTTACGAGAACTATGGCTACACCTTC	CASSLRSATYENYGYTF
TRBV7-2	TRBJ2-1	TRBD1	NA	TGTGCCAGCAGACGCTACGGACAGGGGGCGCATGAGCAGTTCTTC	CASRRYGQGAHEQFF
TRBV5-1	TRBJ2-2	NA	NA	TGCGCCAGCAGCCGCGGTGTGGGTTCTGCGAACACCGGGGAGCTGTTTTTT	CASSRGVGSANTGELFF
TRBV4-2	TRBJ2-7	NA	NA	TGTGCCAGCAGCCAAGATCCCGACAGCTACGAGCAGTACTTC	CASSQDPDSYEQYF
TRBV7-2	TRBJ2-2	TRBD1	NA	TGTGCCAGCAGCCGGGACAGGGCCGGGGAGCTGTTTTTT	CASSRDRAGELFF
TRBV19	TRBJ2-5	NA	NA	TGTGCCAGTAGTACCTCGGGGAGGATTCAAGAGACCCAGTACTTC	CASSTSGRIQETQYF
TRBV28	TRBJ1-3	NA	NA	TGTGCCAGCAGTTTAATCGGGCCTGACGGGAACACCATATATTTT	CASSLIGPDGNTIYF
TRBV6-5	TRBJ1-2	NA	once	TGTGCCAGCACCCCCGGGATTAACTATGGCTACACCTTC	CASTPGINYGYTF
TRBV28	TRBJ2-1	TRBD2	NA	TGTGCCAGCAGTTACCAAGGCGGGAGTGCCTACAATGAGCAGTTCTTC	CASSYQGGSAYNEQFF
TRBV29-1	TRBJ2-3	NA	NA	TGCAGCGTCGAACCGGGGGGCCGCCGATCTGATACGCAGTATTTT	CSVEPGGRRSDTQYF
TRBV12-2	TRBJ2-7	NA	NA	TGTGCAAGTCGCTTACCCGGGGAGAAAGAGCAGTACTTC	CASRLPGEKEQYF
TRBV30	TRBJ1-1	NA	NA	TGTGCCTGGAGTATCCGGGAGGGGACTGAAGCTTTCTTT	CAWSIREGTEAFF
TRBV11-3	TRBJ2-1	NA	NA	TGTGCCAGCAGCTCGGACATGGAGTACAATGAGCAGTTCTTC	CASSSDMEYNEQFF
TRBV9	TRBJ2-7	TRBD2	NA	TGTGCCAGCAGCCCCCGGGCGGGAGTACAGTACTTC	CASSPRAGVQYF
TRBV23-1	TRBJ1-5	NA	NA	TGCGAAGAGGGGTGGGGCAATCAGCCCCAGCATTTT	CEEGWGNQPQHF
TRBV4-3	TRBJ2-1	TRBD1	NA	TGCGCCAGCAGCCACTCCGGGACAGGGGGCAATGAGCAGTTCTTC	CASSHSGTGGNEQFF
TRBV7-8	TRBJ2-5	NA	NA	TGTGCCAGCAGCTTAGACCTGATACCACTCCAAGAGACCCAGTACTTC	CASSLDLIPLQETQYF
TRBV7-2	TRBJ2-7	NA	NA	TGTGCCAGCAGCTTAGGCACCGGGACACCGCCTGGGGAGCAGTACTTC	CASSLGTGTPPGEQYF
TRBV2	TRBJ1-5	TRBD1	NA	TGTGCCAGCAGTGTTTTTCAGGGGGCGAAGAGCGGCCAGCCCCAGCATTTT	CASSVFQGAKSGQPQHF
TRBV5-1	TRBJ1-4	TRBD1	NA	TGCGCCAGCAGCTCGCAGAGACAGGGCGAGGGGGAAAAACTGTTTTTT	CASSSQRQGEGEKLFF
TRBV11-2	TRBJ1-2	NA	few	TGTGCCAGCAGCCACGAGGGCTCGGGCTACACCTTC	CASSHEGSGYTF
TRBV20-1	TRBJ1-1	NA	NA	TGCAGTGCAGAAAACACTGAAGCTTTCTTT	CSAENTEAFF
TRBV19	TRBJ2-5	NA	once	TGTGCCAGTGGTACGGGGCACCAGACCCAGTACTTC	CASGTGHQTQYF
TRBV10-3	TRBJ1-3	NA	NA	TGTGCCACAGGGGCCGCGGTCTCTGGAAACACCATATATTTT	CATGAAVSGNTIYF
TRBV7-2	TRBJ2-2	NA	NA	TGTGCCAGCAGCTTGGGACTCGCGAACACCGGGGAGCTGTTTTTT	CASSLGLANTGELFF